The next 7 T cell receptor beta chains were all read from a single sample in a study of technical replicates of blood from a handful of donors. Clones were sequenced by immunoSEQ multiplex PCR, and TCRdb holds only the in-frame ones, with some missing. In the table there are around 76,000 clones, approximately 97% of which are singletons. Sequencing was performed on T cells isolated from PBMCs. These receptors were collected from a human donor in good health.

On this clone: Germline and junction disagree at one end, which may indicate a read error. This chain joins TRBV7-8 and TRBJ1-5; no reliable D call. The CDR3 runs 16 residues. The germline V gene encodes CDR1 SGHVS and CDR2 FQNEAQ. CDR3 DNA: TGTACCAGCAGCTTAGCTAGAGGTATTAGCAATCAGCCCCAGCATTTT. Translating gives CTSSLARGISNQPQHF.

The chain carries TRBV7-8 and TRBJ2-2; 10 bases match TRBD1. Germline CDR1 is SGHVS and CDR2 is FQNEAQ. With V trimmed by 1 base and J by 4 bases, 3 bases remained unmatched. CDR3 length: 16 residues. The CDR3: CASSLVDRGRTGELFF. The DNA of the CDR3 is TGTGCCAGCAGCTTAGTCGACAGGGGGCGCACCGGGGAGCTGTTTTTT.

The genes are TRBV6-1 and TRBJ2-7; 8 positions agree with TRBD1. The CDR3 runs to 15 residues. Trimming removed 8 bases from V and 4 bases from J; junction bases left unmatched: 13. The V gene's germline CDR1 is MNHNS and CDR2 SASEGT. CDR3 bases: TGTGCCAGCGGAGAAAACAGGGGGTTCGGTTACGAGCAGTACTTC. Translated, it gives CASGENRGFGYEQYF.

The chain couples TRBV7-9 to TRBJ2-5; D remains unclear. There are 12 residues in the CDR3. The V and J ends lost 5 bases and 3 bases respectively, with 7 bases between them. Germline lookup yields CDR1 SEHNR and CDR2 FQNEAQ (reference sequence). CDR3: CASSLREETQYF. CDR3 nucleotide sequence: TGTGCCAGCAGCCTCCGGGAAGAGACCCAGTACTTC.

This clone came up once. V gene TRBV2 combines with J gene TRBJ2-6; D unclear. Germline values: CDR1 SNHLY, CDR2 FYNNEI. CDR3 length equals 12 residues. V was cut by 5 bases and J by 3 bases, with 2 bases left in between. The CDR3 here is CASSLGANVLTF. Written as DNA, the CDR3 is TGTGCCAGCAGTCTTGGGGCCAACGTCCTGACTTTC.

The J gene is TRBJ1-4, the V gene TRBV7-9; D perhaps matches TRBD1 (5 bases). V lost 5 bases and J 3 bases, leaving 10 bases between the germline ends. CDR3 size: 14 residues. Germline CDR1 SEHNR, CDR2 FQNEAQ (reference sequence). The CDR3 nucleotides are TGTGCCAGCAGCCATGGACAATCTAATGAAAAACTGTTTTTT. It translates to CASSHGQSNEKLFF.

The chain carries TRBV6-6 and TRBJ2-7; D possibly corresponds to TRBD1 (6 bases). Germline V CDR1 and CDR2: MNHNY, SVGAGI (reference sequence). V lost 7 bases and J 6 bases, leaving 19 bases between the germline ends. This CDR3 has 14 amino acids. CDR3 in amino acids: CASTYFQTGSEQYF. CDR3 bases: TGTGCCAGCACCTATTTTCAAACAGGGAGCGAGCAGTACTTC.